This entry concerns a single TCR beta chain. Losses at the gene ends were 2 bases for V and 0 bases for J; bases not matched to a gene: 8. Germline CDR1 and CDR2: LGHDT and YNNKEL (reference sequence). The CDR3 extends over 19 amino acids. The data belong to a study of blood T cell repertoires in COVID-19. Clones were read by immunoSEQ multiplex PCR, and TCRdb kept only the in-frame ones, dropping some. Altogether under 250,000 clones are present, approximately 85% being singletons, with the ten largest covering 2% to 3%. This sequence originates from an older woman with COVID-19, enrolled during active disease. The V call is TRBV3-1 (or the pseudogene TRBV3-2), the J call TRBJ2-1, with 12 nucleotides matching TRBD2. The sequencing input was peripheral blood. The CDR3 reads CASSQLAGGPFSSYNEQFF. The CDR3, as DNA: TGTGCCAGCAGCCAACTAGCGGGAGGGCCCTTTAGCTCCTACAATGAGCAGTTCTTC.